These 25 T cell receptor beta chains share one sample of origin, sequenced in a study of Tregs in tolerant kidney transplant recipients. Libraries were prepared by immunoSEQ multiplex PCR; TCRdb keeps only in-frame clonotypes and omits some of them. Seen in this sample are 25,000 or so clones; the ten most common clones hold 3.5% to 5%. Related graft donors supplied nonmyeloablative bone marrow transplants, and mixed chimerism was transient. Sequences were derived from CD4+ T cells from blood (PBMCs), sampled 6 months after the transplant. The receptor source for this set is a human patient who received a combined kidney and bone marrow transplant. Some T cells may possibly be graft donor cells.

Comments on this clone: The read stops 3 residues short of the end of the CDR3; the missing end is completed from the germline J gene. The gene calls are TRBV20-1 and TRBJ2-7; the match to TRBD1 covers 9 bases. V lost 6 bases to trimming and J lost 5 bases; unmatched junction nucleotides: 14. The V gene's germline CDR1 is DFQATT and CDR2 SNEGSKA (reference sequence). The CDR3 runs 15 residues. Partial CDR3 DNA: TGCAGTGCCACCCCAGGGACAGGGAAGGGGAACGAG. It translates to CSATPGTGKGNE. The CDR3 reads in full as CSATPGTGKGNEQYF.

Turning to this clone: The read terminates 3 residues before the CDR3 end, so the remaining end is supplied by the germline J gene. V usage is TRBV7-2 and J usage is TRBJ2-3; D is unresolved. V was trimmed by 5 bases and J by 4 bases, leaving 7 bases between them. The CDR3 length is 12 residues. The germline V gene has CDR1 SGHTA and CDR2 FQGNSA. The covered CDR3 bases are TGTGCCAGCAGCCCCCGGGCAGATACG. Amino acid sequence: CASSPRADT. The full CDR3 is CASSPRADTQYF. Filled out from reference TRBV7-2 and TRBJ2-3, the complete variable domain reads GAGVSQSPSNKVTEKGKDVELRCDPISGHTALYWYRQSLGQGLEFLIYFQGNSAPDKSGLPSDRFSAERTGGSVSTLTIQRTQQEDSAVYLCASSPRADTQYFGPGTRLTVL.

Note on this clone: Read data end 3 residues before the CDR3 end; the end is taken from the germline J gene. The V gene is TRBV10-1, the J gene TRBJ2-1, with D possibly being TRBD1 (6 bases). Germline V gene lookup returns CDR1 WNHNN and CDR2 SYGVQD (reference sequence). Trimming left V 3 bases short and J 5 bases short, with 8 bases between. This CDR3 has 13 amino acids. CDR3 sequence reads: CASSEQGDNEQFF. Incomplete CDR3 DNA: TGCGCCAGCAGTGAACAGGGAGACAATGAG.

Worth noting for this clone: The DNA ends 3 residues before the CDR3 does, and the rest of the CDR3 is filled in from the germline J gene. The chain is built from TRBV20-1 and TRBJ2-3; TRBD2 matches at 8 bases. In germline, CDR1 is DFQATT, CDR2 SNEGSKA (reference sequence). Trimming cost V 3 bases and J 4 bases; bases outside gene matches: 9. The CDR3 is 15 residues long. The CDR3 bases that were read are TGCAGTGCTAGCTCGAATGCGGGGGGATCAGATACG. Its translation is CSASSNAGGSDT. The full CDR3 is CSASSNAGGSDTQYF.

Comment on this clone: The read comes to an end 3 residues before the CDR3 does, leaving the germline J gene to fill in the end. The rearrangement links TRBV10-2 to TRBJ2-2; perhaps TRBD2 as D (6 bases). The CDR3 has 14 residues. The germline V gene encodes CDR1 WSHSY and CDR2 SAAADI. V was shortened by 6 bases and J by 2 bases, with 10 bases between the two germline ends. Incomplete CDR3 DNA: TGCGCCAGCAGGGGAGCGGGTAACACCGGGGAG. Protein product: CASRGAGNTGE. The complete CDR3 reads CASRGAGNTGELFF.

As to this clone: Coverage ceases 3 residues before the CDR3 finishes, and the germline J gene fills in the end. The chain employs TRBV20-1 and TRBJ2-7; unclear D gene. The V and J ends lost 0 bases and 3 bases respectively, with 6 bases between them. The CDR3 runs 12 residues. The germline V gene encodes CDR1 DFQATT and CDR2 SNEGSKA (reference sequence). This CDR3 is CSAREAGYEQYF. Incomplete CDR3 DNA: TGCAGTGCTAGAGAAGCAGGCTACGAG.

A remark on this clone: The read terminates 3 residues ahead of where the CDR3 ends, so the germline J gene completes it. The rearrangement links TRBV7-2 to TRBJ2-7; possibly TRBD2 for D (6 bases). In germline, CDR1 is SGHTA, CDR2 FQGNSA. Trimming took 7 bases from V and 1 from J, leaving 17 bases between them. The CDR3 is made up of 15 amino acids. The chain's CDR3 is CASKRGTGGSYEQYF. CDR3 DNA, as far as it was read: TGTGCCAGCAAACGAGGGACTGGGGGGTCCTACGAG.

According to its frequency, this clone is medium-sized. The missing CDR3 end, 3 residues past where the read stops, is filled in from the germline J gene. J is TRBJ2-4 and V is TRBV5-4; TRBD1 might be the D (6 bases). The CDR3 runs to 13 residues. Germline V gives CDR1 SGHNT, CDR2 YYREEE (reference sequence). Partial CDR3 DNA: TGTGCCAGCAGCTTGAAGGGGGTCCGAATT. Translation gives CASSLKGVRI. The full-length CDR3 reads as CASSLKGVRIQYF.

In regard to this clone: The read is 3 residues too short to cover the CDR3 end, so that end is filled in from the germline J gene. V is TRBV2 and J is TRBJ2-5; 12 bases are shared with TRBD2. Germline lookup yields CDR1 SNHLY and CDR2 FYNNEI. The CDR3 has 16 amino acids. V trimming: 6 bases; J trimming: 4 bases; junction bases outside the gene matches: 9. The CDR3 protein is CASSMTSGGPRETQYF. The covered CDR3 bases are TGTGCCAGCAGCATGACTAGCGGGGGCCCAAGAGAGACC.

Partial CDR3 DNA: TGTGCCAGTAGTACGGGACTAGCGTACTACAATGAG. Its translation: CASSTGLAYYNE. The whole CDR3 region reads CASSTGLAYYNEQFF. The chain recombines TRBV19 with TRBJ2-1; 10 nucleotides agree with TRBD2. From the germline J gene comes the end of the CDR3, since the read stops 3 residues before it. This CDR3 has 15 amino acids. Trimming removed 4 bases from V and 3 bases from J; junction bases left unmatched: 3. Germline V gene data show CDR1 as LNHDA and CDR2 as SQIVND (reference sequence).

Of note for this clone: The read finishes 3 residues shy of the CDR3 end, and the germline J gene is used to complete it. V gene TRBV20-1 combines with J gene TRBJ2-1; the match to TRBD2 covers 11 bases. The CDR3 consists of 15 residues. CDR1 DFQATT and CDR2 SNEGSKA come from the germline V gene (reference sequence). Germline trimming cut 3 bases from V and 4 bases from J; bases unmatched to any gene: 5. The CDR3 bases that were read are TGCAGTGCTAGGGGCAGGACTAGCGGGTACAATGAG. Translated: CSARGRTSGYNE. Given in full, the CDR3 is CSARGRTSGYNEQFF.

In regard to this clone: The CDR3 goes on 3 residues after the read ends, and that part is filled in from the germline J gene. The rearrangement links TRBV6-1 to TRBJ1-2, with TRBD1 matching over 7 bases. J lost 4 bases, V lost 4 bases, and 9 bases had no gene match. There are 15 residues in the CDR3. CDR1 is MNHNS and CDR2 is SASEGT in the germline V gene. The CDR3 loop is CASSVYRDSTYGYTF. The part of the CDR3 DNA that was read is TGTGCCAGCAGTGTATACCGGGACAGTACCTATGGC.

With regard to this clone: The read finishes 3 residues shy of the CDR3 end, and the germline J gene is used to complete it. J is TRBJ2-5 and V is TRBV29-1, with 9 positions matching TRBD1. From germline, CDR1 is SQVTM and CDR2 ANQGSEA. The CDR3 has 14 amino acids. V lost 8 bases and J lost 1; bases outside the gene matches: 8. The CDR3 protein is CSKLTGGSQETQYF. CDR3 bases read: TGCAGCAAGTTGACAGGGGGTAGCCAAGAGACC. The whole variable domain, filled in from reference TRBV29-1 and TRBJ2-5, reads SAVISQKPSRDICQRGTSLTIQCQVDSQVTMMFWYRQQPGQSLTLIATANQGSEATYESGFVIDKFPISRPNLTFSTLTVSNMSPEDSSIYLCSKLTGGSQETQYFGPGTRLLVL.

Notes on this clone: The CDR3 end lies 3 residues beyond the end of the read and is filled in from the germline J gene. The J gene is TRBJ2-3, the V gene TRBV29-1; possibly TRBD1 for D (5 bases). The germline gives CDR1 SQVTM, CDR2 ANQGSEA. V was cut by 7 bases and J by 0 bases, with 20 bases left in between. This CDR3 has 16 amino acids. CDR3: CSAKGSRSGSTDTQYF. The sequenced CDR3 bases are TGCAGCGCTAAGGGCTCGAGGTCAGGGAGCACAGATACG.

CDR3 region: CASSLARTGLGNTEAFF. The sequenced CDR3 bases are TGCGCCAGCAGCTTGGCTCGGACAGGGTTGGGGAACACTGAA. This chain connects TRBV5-1 to TRBJ1-1, with TRBD1 identical over 8 bases. Read coverage stops 3 residues before the CDR3 terminus; the germline J gene supplies the remainder. Trimming removed 0 bases from V and 1 base from J; junction bases left unmatched: 8. Germline V lookup: CDR1 SGHRS, CDR2 YFSETQ. This CDR3 is 17 amino acids long. The full variable domain, in which reference TRBV5-1 and TRBJ1-1 provide the parts outside the CDR3, is KAGVTQTPRYLIKTRGQQVTLSCSPISGHRSVSWYQQTPGQGLQFLFEYFSETQRNKGNFPGRFSGRQFSNSRSEMNVSTLELGDSALYLCASSLARTGLGNTEAFFGQGTRLTVV.

CDR3 loop: CASSARGRSGEQYF. The CDR3 bases that were read are TGTGCCAGCAGTGCTCGCGGGAGGTCCGGCGAG. The chain carries TRBV2 and TRBJ2-7; TRBD2 matches at 8 bases. The missing CDR3 end, 3 residues past where the read stops, is filled in from the germline J gene. CDR3 length equals 14 residues. V lost 4 bases, J lost 6 bases, and 8 bases stayed unmatched. The germline CDR1 and CDR2 sequences are SNHLY and FYNNEI.

As for this clone: Coverage ceases 3 residues before the CDR3 finishes, and the germline J gene fills in the end. The chain has TRBV18 and TRBJ2-4; D is possibly TRBD2 (6 bases). The CDR3 spans 15 residues. Trimming pared 4 bases from V and 0 bases from J, leaving 10 bases between. Germline CDR1 reads KGHSH; CDR2 reads LQKENI. The sequenced CDR3 bases are TGTGCCAGCTCACACGCGGGGCTAGCCAAAAACATT. This sequence encodes CASSHAGLAKNI. The entire CDR3 protein is CASSHAGLAKNIQYF.

Notes on this clone: The read ends 3 residues before the CDR3 terminus; that terminus is restored from the germline J gene. The V gene is TRBV7-6, the J gene TRBJ2-7, with 8 nucleotides matching TRBD2. Germline CDR1 SGHVS, CDR2 FNYEAQ. V trimming: 5 bases; J trimming: 5 bases; junction bases outside the gene matches: 5. CDR3 length: 13 amino acids. Incomplete CDR3 DNA: TGTGCCAGCAGCCCCGGGACTAGAGACGAG. Its translation is CASSPGTRDE. The whole CDR3 region reads CASSPGTRDEQYF.

In the case of this clone: The CDR3 end lies 3 residues beyond the end of the read and is filled in from the germline J gene. This chain joins TRBV20-1 and TRBJ2-4; maybe TRBD1 (8 bases). Germline values: CDR1 DFQATT, CDR2 SNEGSKA (reference sequence). Trimming shortened V by 6 bases and J by 9 bases, and 18 bases separated the two germline ends. This CDR3 is 13 amino acids long. CDR3 bases read: TGCAGTGCAAACAGGGGGGGAGCTCTCATT. Translating gives CSANRGGALI. The full CDR3 reads CSANRGGALIQYF.

Concerning this clone itself: The read gets to within 3 residues of the CDR3 end, and the germline J gene fills in the rest. The chain recombines TRBV5-4 with TRBJ1-2, with D perhaps TRBD1 (6 bases). CDR1 is SGHNT and CDR2 is YYREEE in the germline V gene (reference sequence). The CDR3 length is 14 residues. The part of the CDR3 DNA that was read is TGTGCCAGCAGCAGGACCCTCGGGGGGCGAGAC. It specifies CASSRTLGGRD. The whole CDR3 is CASSRTLGGRDYTF.

Of note for this clone: Read coverage stops 3 residues before the CDR3 terminus; the germline J gene supplies the remainder. The rearrangement joins TRBV27 to TRBJ1-2; 8 nucleotides agree with TRBD1. There are 14 residues in the CDR3. Germline V gene sequence: CDR1 MNHEY, CDR2 SMNVEV (reference sequence). The CDR3 DNA, read in part, is TGTGCCAGCAGTTTTTCGGACAGGGTGGGATCC. Its protein product is CASSFSDRVGS. In full, the CDR3 is CASSFSDRVGSYTF.

In the case of this clone: The read ends 3 residues before the CDR3 terminus; that terminus is restored from the germline J gene. The chain carries TRBV5-1 and TRBJ1-4; the match to TRBD1 covers 7 bases. Germline-derived CDR1 and CDR2 are SGHRS and YFSETQ. The CDR3 runs to 15 residues. V lost 4 bases, J lost 2 bases, and 5 bases stayed unmatched. The CDR3 bases that were read are TGCGCCAGCAGCCCGGACAGGAGGACTAATGAAAAA. It translates to CASSPDRRTNEK. The whole CDR3 region reads CASSPDRRTNEKLFF. Full variable domain (missing parts from reference TRBV5-1 and TRBJ1-4): KAGVTQTPRYLIKTRGQQVTLSCSPISGHRSVSWYQQTPGQGLQFLFEYFSETQRNKGNFPGRFSGRQFSNSRSEMNVSTLELGDSALYLCASSPDRRTNEKLFFGSGTQLSVL.

On this clone itself: The missing CDR3 end, 3 residues past where the read stops, is filled in from the germline J gene. The chain joins TRBV2 to TRBJ2-1, with 12 bases fitting TRBD2. Germline CDR1 is SNHLY and CDR2 is FYNNEI. Trimming took 6 bases from V and 8 from J; bases not matched to a gene: 8. This CDR3 is built from 15 residues. The CDR3 loop reads CASRARLAGEDEQFF. The part of the CDR3 DNA that was read is TGTGCCAGCAGAGCAAGACTAGCGGGGGAGGATGAG.

As regards this clone: The CDR3 extends 3 residues past the end of the read, so its final part is completed from the germline J gene. The V gene is TRBV5-4, the J gene TRBJ2-2; TRBD1 aligns across 9 bases. The germline V gene has CDR1 SGHNT and CDR2 YYREEE (reference sequence). CDR3 length: 16 amino acids. V shed 1 base and J 3 bases; nucleotides not matched to a gene: 4. The CDR3 DNA, read in part, is TGTGCCAGCAGCTTGCCGGGACAGGGATACACCGGGGAG. Translated, it gives CASSLPGQGYTGE. The whole CDR3 is CASSLPGQGYTGELFF.

On this clone: The read gets to within 3 residues of the CDR3 end, and the germline J gene fills in the rest. This chain joins TRBV11-2 and TRBJ2-7, with TRBD2 matching 12 bases. V lost 5 bases and J lost 2; bases outside the gene matches: 4. Germline V gives CDR1 SGHAT, CDR2 FQNNGV. The CDR3 length is 15 residues. CDR3 sequence reads: CASSLTSGGTYEQYF. The covered CDR3 bases are TGTGCCAGCAGCCTGACTAGCGGGGGCACCTACGAG. Drawing the rest from reference TRBV11-2 and TRBJ2-7, the complete variable domain is EAGVAQSPRYKIIEKRQSVAFWCNPISGHATLYWYQQILGQGPKLLIQFQNNGVVDDSQLPKDRFSAERLKGVDSTLKIQPAKLEDSAVYLCASSLTSGGTYEQYFGPGTRLTVT.